The 8 T cell receptor beta chains below were found in one sample sequenced in a study of blood T cells in healthy people across ages. Together with a sample-barcoded 5' primer, a J-beta primer mix was included in a second PCR lasting roughly 6 to 12 cycles. Each CDR3 protein is one row after TCRdb ran MiXCR on the 5' RACE reads. In the table there are around 2 million distinct CDR3 sequences, roughly two fifths of which are singletons. Sequencing used blood. These receptor sequences come from a human donor in good health.

This clonotype was observed a few times. The genes are TRBV20-1 and TRBJ1-2, with 7 positions matching TRBD1. Germline assignment: CDR1 DFQATT and CDR2 SNEGSKA (reference sequence). This CDR3 spans 14 amino acids. CDR3 bases: TGCAGAGGGACCCCGCGACAGGGTGAAACTGGCTACACCTTC. Its protein product is CRGTPRQGETGYTF.

A few counts support this clonotype. This chain links TRBV29-1 with TRBJ2-7; 8 nucleotides line up with TRBD2. CDR3 length: 15 residues. Looked up from germline, CDR1 is SQVTM and CDR2 is ANQGSEA. Trimming removed 4 bases from V and 2 bases from J; junction bases left unmatched: 10. In DNA form, the CDR3 reads TGCAGCGTTGCAAATGACGCGGGGGGCGCCTACGAGCAGTACTTC. As protein: CSVANDAGGAYEQYF.

This sequence joins TRBV20-1 and TRBJ2-3; tentatively, D is TRBD2 (5 bases). With 3 bases removed from V and 2 bases from J, the gap between germline ends came to 12 bases. This CDR3 has 14 residues. Germline V gene data show CDR1 as DFQATT and CDR2 as SNEGSKA (reference sequence). The CDR3 sequence: CSASLSGNTDTQYF. CDR3 bases: TGCAGTGCTAGTCTGTCGGGGAACACAGATACGCAGTATTTT.

V and J are TRBV12-3 or TRBV12-4 and TRBJ1-6; 10 bases match TRBD1. The CDR3 contains 21 residues. V shed 2 bases, J shed 0 bases, and the junction held 13 bases outside the gene matches. CDR3 sequence reads: CASSLRGTGAPMSSYNSPLHF. CDR3 coding DNA: TGTGCCAGCAGTTTACGTGGGACAGGGGCCCCGATGAGCTCCTATAATTCACCCCTCCACTTT.

This clonotype was seen only a few times. J is TRBJ2-7 and V is TRBV5-1; 11 bases match TRBD2. The germline gives CDR1 SGHRS, CDR2 YFSETQ. V shed 0 bases, J shed 0 bases, and the junction held 8 bases outside the gene matches. CDR3 size: 18 residues. The CDR3 nucleotides are TGCGCCAGCAGCTTGGATCCTAGCGGGGGGCAGCTCTCCTACGAGCAGTACTTC. This sequence encodes CASSLDPSGGQLSYEQYF.

V gene TRBV20-1 combines with J gene TRBJ2-7; 7 bases line up with TRBD2. V shed 3 bases and J 0 bases; nucleotides not matched to a gene: 5. CDR1 and CDR2 from the germline V gene are DFQATT and SNEGSKA (reference sequence). The CDR3 runs 14 residues. The CDR3 DNA sequence: TGCAGTGCTAGTCCTAGCGGCCTCTCCTACGAGCAGTACTTC. It yields the protein CSASPSGLSYEQYF.

The chain's CDR3 is CASSLTGIPGELFF. The CDR3, as DNA: TGCGCCAGCAGCTTAACAGGGATCCCCGGGGAGCTGTTTTTT. The chain couples TRBV5-1 to TRBJ2-2, with D perhaps TRBD1 (6 bases). Trimming took 2 bases from V and 6 from J, leaving 11 bases between them. Looked up from germline, CDR1 is SGHRS and CDR2 is YFSETQ. The CDR3 contains 14 residues.

This rearrangement joins TRBV11-1 to TRBJ2-5; 7 bases fit TRBD2. Unmatched junction bases numbered 10, after V lost 5 bases and J lost 7 bases. This CDR3 is 14 amino acids long. Germline CDR1 and CDR2: SGHAT and FQDESV (reference sequence). Here the CDR3 DNA reads TGTGCCAGCAGCGCAACTAGCGTCCTAGGGACCCAGTACTTC. Its protein is CASSATSVLGTQYF. The full variable domain, completed using reference TRBV11-1 and TRBJ2-5, is EAEVAQSPRYKITEKSQAVAFWCDPISGHATLYWYRQILGQGPELLVQFQDESVVDDSQLPKDRFSAERLKGVDSTLKIQPAELGDSAMYLCASSATSVLGTQYFGPGTRLLVL.